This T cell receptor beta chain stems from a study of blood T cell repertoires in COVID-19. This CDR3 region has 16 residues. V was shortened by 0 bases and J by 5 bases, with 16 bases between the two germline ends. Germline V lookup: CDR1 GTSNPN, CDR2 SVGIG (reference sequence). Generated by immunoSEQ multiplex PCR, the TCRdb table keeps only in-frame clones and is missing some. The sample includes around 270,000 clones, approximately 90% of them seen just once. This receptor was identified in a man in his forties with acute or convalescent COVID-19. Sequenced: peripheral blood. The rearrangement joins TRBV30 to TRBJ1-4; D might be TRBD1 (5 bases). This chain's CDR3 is CAWSVGAMGSNEKLFF. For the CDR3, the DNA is TGTGCCTGGAGTGTAGGGGCGATGGGAAGCAATGAAAAACTGTTTTTT.